This TCR beta chain was sequenced during a study of neurological immune-mediated disorders. Study overall: Multiple sclerosis patients numbering approximately 35 comprised approximately 31 relapsing-remitting and 3 secondary progressive patients.

Study-wide points: A possible signature appeared as one related-CDR3 cluster, in which phylogenetic grouping placed the repertoires of 18 of 34 multiple sclerosis patients. Healthy controls had more TCR clonal expansion than multiple sclerosis, which showed the least, whereas HTLV-1-associated myelopathy showed the most.

The team produced cDNA through 5'RACE using 10-nucleotide random UMIs. TCRdb recomputed calls from the 5' RACE reads with MiXCR, one row per CDR3 protein. The data contain roughly 65,000 distinct CDR3 sequences, more than 4.5% of them singletons. Per the germline V gene, CDR1 is SGHRS and CDR2 is YFSETQ. The CDR3 is 13 amino acids. The V gene lost 1 base and the J gene lost 6 bases, with 7 bases spanning the gap. The table lists this clonotype with many counts. The target antigen is unknown. Specimen: PBMCs. The chain combines TRBV5-1 with TRBJ1-4; D unresolved. The origin of this receptor is a human donor with multiple sclerosis. The donor label of this sample is uncertain. CDR3 DNA: TGCGCCAGCAGCTTGAGTACGGATGAAAAACTGTTTTTT. Protein: CASSLSTDEKLFF.